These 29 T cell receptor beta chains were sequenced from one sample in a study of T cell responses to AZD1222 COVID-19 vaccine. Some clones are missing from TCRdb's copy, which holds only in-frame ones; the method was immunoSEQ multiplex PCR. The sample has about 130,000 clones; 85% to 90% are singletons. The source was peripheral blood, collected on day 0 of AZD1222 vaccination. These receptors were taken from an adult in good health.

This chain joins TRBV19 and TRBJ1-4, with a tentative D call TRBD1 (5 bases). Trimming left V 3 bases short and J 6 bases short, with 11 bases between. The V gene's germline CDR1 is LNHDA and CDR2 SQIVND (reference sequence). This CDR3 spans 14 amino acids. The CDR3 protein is CASSIQGRDEKLFF. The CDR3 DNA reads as TGTGCCAGTAGTATCCAGGGCCGGGATGAAAAACTGTTTTTT.

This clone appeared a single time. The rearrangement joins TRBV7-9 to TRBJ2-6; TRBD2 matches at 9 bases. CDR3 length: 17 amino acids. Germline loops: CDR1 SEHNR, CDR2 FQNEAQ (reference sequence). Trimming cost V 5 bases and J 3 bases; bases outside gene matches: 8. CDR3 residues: CASSRPGLAFGANVLTF. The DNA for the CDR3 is TGTGCCAGCAGCCGCCCGGGACTAGCCTTTGGGGCCAACGTCCTGACTTTC.

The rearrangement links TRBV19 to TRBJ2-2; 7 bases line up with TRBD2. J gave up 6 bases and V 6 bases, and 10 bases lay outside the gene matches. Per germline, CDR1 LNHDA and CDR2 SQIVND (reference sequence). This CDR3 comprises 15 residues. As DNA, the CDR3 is TGTGCCAGTAGACCGTTAGGCGGGAGATCCGGGGAGCTGTTTTTT. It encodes CASRPLGGRSGELFF.

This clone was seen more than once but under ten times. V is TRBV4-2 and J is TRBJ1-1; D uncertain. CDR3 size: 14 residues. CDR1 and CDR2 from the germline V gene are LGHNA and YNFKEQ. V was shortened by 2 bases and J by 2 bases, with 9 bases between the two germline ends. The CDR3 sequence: CASSQTVLNTEAFF. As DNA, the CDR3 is TGTGCCAGCAGCCAAACAGTCTTAAACACTGAAGCTTTCTTT.

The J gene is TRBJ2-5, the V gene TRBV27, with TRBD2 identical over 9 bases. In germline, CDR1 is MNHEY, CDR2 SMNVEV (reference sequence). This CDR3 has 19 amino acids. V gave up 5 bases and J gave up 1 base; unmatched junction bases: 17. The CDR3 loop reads CASSPSLGLAFAPQETQYF. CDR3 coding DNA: TGTGCCAGCAGTCCGAGCTTGGGACTAGCTTTTGCCCCCCAAGAGACCCAGTACTTC.

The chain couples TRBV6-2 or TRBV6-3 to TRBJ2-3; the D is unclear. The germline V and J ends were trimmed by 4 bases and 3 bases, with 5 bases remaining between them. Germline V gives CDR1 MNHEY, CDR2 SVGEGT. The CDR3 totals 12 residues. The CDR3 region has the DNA TGTGCCAGCAGTTTATGGACAGATACGCAGTATTTT. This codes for CASSLWTDTQYF.

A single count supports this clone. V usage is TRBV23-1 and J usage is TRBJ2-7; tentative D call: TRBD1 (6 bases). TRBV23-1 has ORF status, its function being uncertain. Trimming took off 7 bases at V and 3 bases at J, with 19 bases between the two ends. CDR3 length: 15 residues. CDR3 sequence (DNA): TGCGCCAGCAACTCAACGGGACACTCATTCTACGAGCAGTACTTC. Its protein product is CASNSTGHSFYEQYF.

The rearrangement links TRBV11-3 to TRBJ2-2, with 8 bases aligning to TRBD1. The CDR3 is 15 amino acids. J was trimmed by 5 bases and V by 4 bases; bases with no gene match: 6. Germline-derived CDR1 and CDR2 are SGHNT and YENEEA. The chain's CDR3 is CASSSERQGTGELFF. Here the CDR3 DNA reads TGTGCCAGCAGCTCCGAAAGACAGGGGACCGGGGAGCTGTTTTTT.

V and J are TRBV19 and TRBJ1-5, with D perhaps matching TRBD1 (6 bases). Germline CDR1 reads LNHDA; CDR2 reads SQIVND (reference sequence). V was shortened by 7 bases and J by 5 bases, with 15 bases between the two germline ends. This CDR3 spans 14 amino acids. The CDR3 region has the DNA TGTGCCAGTAAGCGCCCAGGGGAGGATCAGCCCCAGCATTTT. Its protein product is CASKRPGEDQPQHF.

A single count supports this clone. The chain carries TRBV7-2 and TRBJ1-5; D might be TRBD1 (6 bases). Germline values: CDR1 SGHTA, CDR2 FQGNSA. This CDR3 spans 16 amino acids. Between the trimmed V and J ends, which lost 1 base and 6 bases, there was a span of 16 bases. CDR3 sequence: CASSLVQTQGTQPQHF. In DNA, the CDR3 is TGTGCCAGCAGCTTAGTCCAAACGCAGGGGACTCAGCCCCAGCATTTT.

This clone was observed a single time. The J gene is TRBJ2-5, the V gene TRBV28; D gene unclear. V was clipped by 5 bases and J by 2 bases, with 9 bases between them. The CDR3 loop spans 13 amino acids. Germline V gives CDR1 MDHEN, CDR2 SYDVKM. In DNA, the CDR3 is TGTGCCAGCAGTCCAAGCGCTCAAGAGACCCAGTACTTC. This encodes CASSPSAQETQYF.

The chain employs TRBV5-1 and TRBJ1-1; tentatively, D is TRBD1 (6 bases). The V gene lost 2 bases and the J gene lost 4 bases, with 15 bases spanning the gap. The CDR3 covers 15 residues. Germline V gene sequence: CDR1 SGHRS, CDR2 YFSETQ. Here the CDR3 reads CASSFLPGQSTEAFF. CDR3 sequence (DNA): TGCGCCAGCAGCTTTCTCCCGGGACAAAGCACTGAAGCTTTCTTT.

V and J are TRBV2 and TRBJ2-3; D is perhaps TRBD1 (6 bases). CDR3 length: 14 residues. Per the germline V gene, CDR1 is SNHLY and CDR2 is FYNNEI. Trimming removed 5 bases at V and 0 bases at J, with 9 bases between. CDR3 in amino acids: CASSRDKSTDTQYF. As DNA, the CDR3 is TGTGCCAGCAGTAGGGACAAAAGCACAGATACGCAGTATTTT.

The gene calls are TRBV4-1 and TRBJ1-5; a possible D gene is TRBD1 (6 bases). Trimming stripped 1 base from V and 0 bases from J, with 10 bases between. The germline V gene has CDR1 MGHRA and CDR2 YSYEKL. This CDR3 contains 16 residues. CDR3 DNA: TGCGCCAGCAGCCAAGCAGCGACAGGTAGCAATCAGCCCCAGCATTTT. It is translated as CASSQAATGSNQPQHF.

The CDR3 protein is CASRSLELLWAGPARTGSNQPQHF. DNA for the CDR3: TGTGCCAGTAGAAGTCTCGAGCTATTATGGGCGGGTCCGGCGAGAACGGGGAGCAATCAGCCCCAGCATTTT. J is TRBJ1-5 and V is TRBV19; D not certain. Trimming left V 6 bases short and J 1 base short, with 40 bases between. This CDR3 region has 24 residues. The germline V gene has CDR1 LNHDA and CDR2 SQIVND (reference sequence).

CDR3 in DNA: TGCGCCAGCAGCGCGGCGCCGAGCTCTGGAAACACCATATATTTT. It is translated as CASSAAPSSGNTIYF. V and J are TRBV5-1 and TRBJ1-3, with D hard to call. The CDR3 spans 15 residues. The V end lost 4 bases, the J end lost 0 bases, and 11 bases lay between the germline ends. CDR1 and CDR2 (germline): SGHRS, YFSETQ.

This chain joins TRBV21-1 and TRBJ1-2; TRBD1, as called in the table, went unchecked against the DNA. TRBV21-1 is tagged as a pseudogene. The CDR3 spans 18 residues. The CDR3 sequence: CASVSVGTASCPNYGYTF. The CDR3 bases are TGTGCCAGCGTTTCAGTGGGGACAGCGAGCTGTCCTAACTATGGCTACACCTTC.

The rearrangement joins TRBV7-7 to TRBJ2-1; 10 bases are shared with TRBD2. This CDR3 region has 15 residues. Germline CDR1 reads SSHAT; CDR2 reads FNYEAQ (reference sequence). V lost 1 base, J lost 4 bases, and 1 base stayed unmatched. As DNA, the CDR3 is TGTGCCAGCAGCTTAGGGACTAGCGGATACAATGAGCAGTTCTTC. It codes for CASSLGTSGYNEQFF. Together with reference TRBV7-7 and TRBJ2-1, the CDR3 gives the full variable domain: GAGVSQSPRYKVTKRGQDVTLRCDPISSHATLYWYQQALGQGPEFLTYFNYEAQPDKSGLPSDRFSAERPEGSISTLTIQRTEQRDSAMYRCASSLGTSGYNEQFFGPGTRLTVL.

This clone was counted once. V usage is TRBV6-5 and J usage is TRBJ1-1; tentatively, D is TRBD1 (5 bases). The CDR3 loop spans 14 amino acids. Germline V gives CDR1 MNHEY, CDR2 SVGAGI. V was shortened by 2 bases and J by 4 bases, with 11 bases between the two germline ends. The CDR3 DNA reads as TGTGCCAGCAGTTACAGGGGAGAAGGCACTGAAGCTTTCTTT. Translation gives CASSYRGEGTEAFF.

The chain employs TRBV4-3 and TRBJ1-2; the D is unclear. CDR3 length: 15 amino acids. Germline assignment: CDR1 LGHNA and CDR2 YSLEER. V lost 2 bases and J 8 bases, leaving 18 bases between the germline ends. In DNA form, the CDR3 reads TGCGCCAGCAGCCAAAACCTCTTAAGCGAGGAGGGCTACACCTTC. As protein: CASSQNLLSEEGYTF.

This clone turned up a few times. The CDR3 sequence: CASSLKSANYGYTF. CDR3 bases: TGTGCCAGCAGCTTGAAATCGGCCAACTATGGCTACACCTTC. The genes are TRBV5-4 and TRBJ1-2; no clear D gene. V was shortened by 1 base and J by 2 bases, with 9 bases between the two germline ends. In germline, CDR1 is SGHNT, CDR2 YYREEE (reference sequence). The CDR3 covers 14 residues.

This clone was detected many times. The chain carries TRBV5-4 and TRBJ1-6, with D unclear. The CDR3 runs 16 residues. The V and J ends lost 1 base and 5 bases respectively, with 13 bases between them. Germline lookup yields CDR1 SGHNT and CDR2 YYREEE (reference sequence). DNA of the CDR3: TGTGCCAGCAGCTTGAAACTGACGCAGAATAATTCACCCCTCCACTTT. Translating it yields CASSLKLTQNNSPLHF.

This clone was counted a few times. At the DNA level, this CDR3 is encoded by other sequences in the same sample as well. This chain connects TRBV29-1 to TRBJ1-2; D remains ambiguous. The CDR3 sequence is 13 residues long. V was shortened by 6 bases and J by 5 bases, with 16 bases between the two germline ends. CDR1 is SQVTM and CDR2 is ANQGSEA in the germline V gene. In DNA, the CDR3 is TGCAGCGTCCCCCTGGACGGGAGTTATGGCTACACCTTC. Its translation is CSVPLDGSYGYTF.

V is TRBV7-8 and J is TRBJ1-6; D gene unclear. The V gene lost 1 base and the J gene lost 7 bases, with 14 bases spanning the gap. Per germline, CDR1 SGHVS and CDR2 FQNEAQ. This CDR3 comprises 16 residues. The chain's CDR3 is CASSLEVRGENSPLHF. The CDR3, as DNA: TGTGCCAGCAGCTTAGAAGTACGGGGTGAAAATTCACCCCTCCACTTT.

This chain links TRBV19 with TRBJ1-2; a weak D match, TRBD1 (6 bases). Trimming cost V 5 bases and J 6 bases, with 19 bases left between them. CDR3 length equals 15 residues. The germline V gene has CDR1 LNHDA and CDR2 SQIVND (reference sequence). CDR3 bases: TGTGCCAGTAGTTTGCGGACAGTGGATTGGAATGGCTACACCTTC. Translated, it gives CASSLRTVDWNGYTF.

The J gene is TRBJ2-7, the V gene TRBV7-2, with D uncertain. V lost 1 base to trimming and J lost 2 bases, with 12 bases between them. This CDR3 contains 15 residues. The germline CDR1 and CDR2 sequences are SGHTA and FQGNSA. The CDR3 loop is CASSLVGSDPYEQYF. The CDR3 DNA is TGTGCCAGCAGCTTAGTAGGTTCAGATCCCTACGAGCAGTACTTC.

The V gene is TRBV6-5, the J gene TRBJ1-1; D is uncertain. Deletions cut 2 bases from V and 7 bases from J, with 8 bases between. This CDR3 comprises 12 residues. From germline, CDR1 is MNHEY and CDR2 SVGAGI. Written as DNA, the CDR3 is TGTGCCAGCAGTTACGGGCCAGGTGAAGCTTTCTTT. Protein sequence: CASSYGPGEAFF.

CDR3 amino acids: CASSSSGIASGANVLTF. The DNA for the CDR3 is TGTGCCAGCAGCTCTAGCGGGATAGCCTCTGGGGCCAACGTCCTGACTTTC. The chain carries TRBV7-6 and TRBJ2-6, with 9 positions matching TRBD2. V shed 4 bases and J 0 bases; nucleotides not matched to a gene: 4. CDR3 length: 17 amino acids. Per germline, CDR1 SGHVS and CDR2 FNYEAQ. The full variable domain, its missing parts supplied by reference TRBV7-6 and TRBJ2-6, is GAGVSQSPRYKVTKRGQDVALRCDPISGHVSLYWYRQALGQGPEFLTYFNYEAQQDKSGLPNDRFSAERPEGSISTLTIQRTEQRDSAMYRCASSSSGIASGANVLTFGAGSRLTVL.

The CDR3 sequence is CASSLGGQPQHF. CDR3 DNA: TGTGCCAGCAGCTTAGGGGGTCAGCCCCAGCATTTT. The chain is built from TRBV7-9 and TRBJ1-5; D remains unclear. CDR3 length equals 12 residues. V lost 1 base, J lost 6 bases, and 4 bases lay in between. CDR1 is SEHNR and CDR2 is FQNEAQ in the germline V gene (reference sequence).